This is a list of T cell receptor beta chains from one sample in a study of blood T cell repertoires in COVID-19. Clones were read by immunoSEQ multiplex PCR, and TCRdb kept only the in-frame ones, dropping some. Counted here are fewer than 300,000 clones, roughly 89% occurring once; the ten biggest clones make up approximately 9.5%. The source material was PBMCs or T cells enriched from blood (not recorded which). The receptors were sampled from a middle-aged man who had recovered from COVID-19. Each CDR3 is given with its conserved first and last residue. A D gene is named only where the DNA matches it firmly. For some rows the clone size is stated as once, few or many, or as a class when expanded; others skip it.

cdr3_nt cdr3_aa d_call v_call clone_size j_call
TGTGCCAGCAGCCCGTCGACAGGGGACCTATACTATGGCTACACCTTC CASSPSTGDLYYGYTF TRBD1 TRBV5-5 . TRBJ1-2
TGTGCCAGCAGCTTAATGGGACAGGATAATTCACCCCTCCACTTT CASSLMGQDNSPLHF TRBD1 TRBV7-3 . TRBJ1-6
TGTGCCAGCAGCTCCGCCTTAGCGAGCAGAGAGACCCAGTACTTC CASSSALASRETQYF . TRBV5-4 . TRBJ2-5
TGCAGCGCCGTTCAGGGTACCTACGAGCAGTACTTC CSAVQGTYEQYF . TRBV29-1 . TRBJ2-7
TGTGCCAGCAGCTCCGACTACCCGGTTAGCACAGATACGCAGTATTTT CASSSDYPVSTDTQYF . TRBV13 . TRBJ2-3
TGTGCCAGCAGCTTGAGTCAGATGAACGTGGATGGCTACACCTTC CASSLSQMNVDGYTF . TRBV5-8 . TRBJ1-2
TGTGCCAGCAGTTCCGTGGGAGCTCGGGAGCAGTTCTTC CASSSVGAREQFF . TRBV27 . TRBJ2-1
TGCAGCGTTGTAATAACAGGGACGTCCGGGGAGCTGTTTTTT CSVVITGTSGELFF . TRBV29-1 once TRBJ2-2
TGTGCCAGCAGCTCCCGGGACAGGGGACCAGATACGCAGTATTTT CASSSRDRGPDTQYF TRBD1 TRBV5-4 . TRBJ2-3
TGTGCCATCAGTGAAGCCGGGACAGGGTCAGATACGCAGTATTTT CAISEAGTGSDTQYF TRBD1 TRBV10-3 . TRBJ2-3
TGTGCCAGCAGCGTAGAGGCGGGGGGGCTGGGAAACATTCAGTACTTC CASSVEAGGLGNIQYF TRBD2 TRBV9 . TRBJ2-4
TGCAGCTTCGGGACAGTGTACGAGCAGTACTTC CSFGTVYEQYF TRBD1 TRBV29-1 . TRBJ2-7
TGTGCCAGCAGCCAAGAGCGGGACAGCAAACAGTTCTTC CASSQERDSKQFF . TRBV3-1/TRBV3-2 . TRBJ2-1
TGTGCCAGCAGTCCCCAGGGGGCGAGCTCCTACGAGCAGTACTTC CASSPQGASSYEQYF TRBD1 TRBV28 . TRBJ2-7
TGTGCCAGCAGCTTAGATCTTACAGGGGGCTACAATGAGCAGTTCTTC CASSLDLTGGYNEQFF TRBD1 TRBV11-3 . TRBJ2-1
TGTGCCAGCCAAGACAGGCCCCAAGAGACCCAGTACTTC CASQDRPQETQYF . TRBV13 . TRBJ2-5
TGTGCCAGCAGTTACGCGACAGGGGTCAACGAGCAGTACTTC CASSYATGVNEQYF TRBD1 TRBV6-5 . TRBJ2-7
TGCGCCAGCAGCCGGGGACAGAACCTTGCGAGAGAGAATGAAAAACTGTTTTTT CASSRGQNLARENEKLFF TRBD1 TRBV5-1 . TRBJ1-4
TGTGCCAGCAGCCAAGGGGGCGTGAACTATGGCTACACCTTC CASSQGGVNYGYTF . TRBV3-1/TRBV3-2 . TRBJ1-2
TGCGCCAGCAGCCAGCTGCTAGCACTGGCGGGATCAGATACGCAGTATTTT CASSQLLALAGSDTQYF . TRBV4-1 . TRBJ2-3
TGTGCCTGGAGTGTACTCCAGGGAGGGGAGCAGTACTTC CAWSVLQGGEQYF TRBD2 TRBV30 . TRBJ2-7
TGTGCCAGCAGTTTAGGGGGACTAGCGGGATACAATGAGCAGTTCTTC CASSLGGLAGYNEQFF TRBD2 TRBV28 . TRBJ2-1
TGCGCCAGCAGCCAGGGGACTAGCGGGAGAATCTACGAGCAGTACTTC CASSQGTSGRIYEQYF TRBD2 TRBV4-1 . TRBJ2-7